One sample yielded the 23 T cell receptor beta chains listed below, sequenced in a study of T cell changes during pregnancy in multiple sclerosis. Using immunoSEQ multiplex PCR, the repertoire was profiled, and TCRdb retains in-frame clones only, with some absent. The data show approximately 50,000 clones, around nine tenths seen once. The sample in question was CD4+ T cells from peripheral blood mononuclear cells, obtained after pregnancy. All receptors come from a female donor with multiple sclerosis, enrolled in a pregnancy study.

The chain is built from TRBV5-4 and TRBJ2-7, with 8 nucleotides matching TRBD1. Germline V gives CDR1 SGHNT, CDR2 YYREEE (reference sequence). J gave up 1 base and V 4 bases, and 7 bases lay outside the gene matches. The CDR3 length is 15 residues. The CDR3 DNA reads as TGTGCCAGCAGCGCAGACAGGGGAGGTTCCTACGAGCAGTACTTC. Protein product: CASSADRGGSYEQYF.

The chain carries TRBV2 and TRBJ1-3, with D maybe TRBD1 (5 bases). Germline V gene sequence: CDR1 SNHLY, CDR2 FYNNEI. Trimming removed 9 bases at V and 4 bases at J, with 10 bases between. The CDR3 totals 12 residues. The CDR3, as DNA: TGTGCCAGTCAGACAGACGGAAACACCATATATTTT. It encodes CASQTDGNTIYF.

V usage is TRBV7-3 and J usage is TRBJ1-2, with 10 bases fitting TRBD1. There are 15 residues in the CDR3. The J segment lost 4 bases and the V segment lost 4 bases, leaving 6 bases of the junction unmatched. Germline V gene data show CDR1 as SGHTA and CDR2 as FQGTGA. CDR3 nucleotides: TGTGCCAGCAGCTCCGGGACAGGGGACCTCTATGGCTACACCTTC. Its protein product is CASSSGTGDLYGYTF.

This clone was picked up one time. The chain employs TRBV19 and TRBJ1-1, with 7 bases aligning to TRBD1. The CDR3 length is 22 residues. The junction had 26 bases not matched to a gene; V was cut back by 4 bases and J by 0 bases. Germline V gives CDR1 LNHDA, CDR2 SQIVND (reference sequence). The CDR3 bases are TGTGCCAGTAGTAGTAGGGTTTTTGCTAAGGCGGGACAGAAAGTCTTGAACACTGAAGCTTTCTTT. Its translation is CASSSRVFAKAGQKVLNTEAFF.

The chain is built from TRBV28 and TRBJ2-7; 9 bases are a match to TRBD1. CDR1 is MDHEN, CDR2 SYDVKM, per germline. Germline trimming cut 9 bases from V and 2 bases from J; bases unmatched to any gene: 2. CDR3 size: 12 residues. The CDR3 DNA reads as TGTGCCAGTACAGGGGGCCCCTACGAGCAGTACTTC. Translated: CASTGGPYEQYF. Using reference TRBV28 and TRBJ2-7 for the parts outside the CDR3, the full variable domain is DVKVTQSSRYLVKRTGEKVFLECVQDMDHENMFWYRQDPGLGLRLIYFSYDVKMKEKGDIPEGYSVSREKKERFSLILESASTNQTSMYLCASTGGPYEQYFGPGTRLTVT.

The chain recombines TRBV5-6 with TRBJ2-1; perhaps TRBD2 as D (7 bases). The CDR3 spans 15 residues. Germline V gene lookup returns CDR1 SGHDT and CDR2 YYEEEE. Deletions cut 4 bases from V and 4 bases from J, with 15 bases between. CDR3 DNA: TGTGCCAGCAGCAAGGCACAGGGAGGGTACAATGAGCAGTTCTTC. It translates to CASSKAQGGYNEQFF.

The CDR3 reads CASSLTPPGGRPNEKLFF. The CDR3 nucleotides are TGTGCCAGCAGCTTAACGCCCCCAGGGGGGAGGCCTAATGAAAAACTGTTTTTT. V gene TRBV7-9 combines with J gene TRBJ1-4; 7 positions match TRBD1. The CDR3 is 18 amino acids. Germline loops: CDR1 SEHNR, CDR2 FQNEAQ (reference sequence). The V segment lost 2 bases and the J segment 3 bases; nucleotides outside the gene matches: 12.

This rearrangement joins TRBV11-2 to TRBJ2-7, with 9 bases lining up with TRBD1. V shed 4 bases and J 7 bases; nucleotides not matched to a gene: 8. Germline V gene sequence: CDR1 SGHAT, CDR2 FQNNGV. The CDR3 loop spans 14 amino acids. CDR3: CASSSPAGQGEQYF. CDR3 DNA: TGTGCCAGCAGCTCGCCCGCGGGACAGGGAGAGCAGTACTTC.

This rearrangement joins TRBV19 to TRBJ2-1, with 7 nucleotides matching TRBD2. The germline V gene encodes CDR1 LNHDA and CDR2 SQIVND (reference sequence). V lost 4 bases, J lost 5 bases, and 2 bases stayed unmatched. CDR3 length: 13 amino acids. Here the CDR3 reads CASSTGLNNEQFF. The CDR3 DNA reads as TGTGCCAGTAGTACGGGACTAAACAATGAGCAGTTCTTC.

The rearrangement uses TRBV5-1 and TRBJ1-2, with 8 bases fitting TRBD1. The V and J ends lost 0 bases and 5 bases, in that order; junction bases with no gene match: 9. Germline CDR1 SGHRS, CDR2 YFSETQ. The CDR3 length is 16 residues. Written as DNA, the CDR3 is TGCGCCAGCAGCTTGGCTCCGACAGGGGCCGAATATGGCTACACCTTC. Translating it yields CASSLAPTGAEYGYTF.

This clone was seen a single time. This sequence joins TRBV6-6 and TRBJ1-1; a weak D match, TRBD1 (6 bases). The V gene's germline CDR1 is MNHNY and CDR2 SVGAGI (reference sequence). V gave up 6 bases and J gave up 7 bases, with 15 bases separating them. This CDR3 has 13 amino acids. The CDR3 region is CASSSNREGEAFF. CDR3 DNA: TGTGCCAGCAGCTCTAACAGGGAAGGTGAAGCTTTCTTT.

CDR3 DNA: TGTGCCAGCAGTTCGTTCTTAGCGGGAGCGGCCACAGATACGCAGTATTTT. As protein: CASSSFLAGAATDTQYF. The J gene is TRBJ2-3, the V gene TRBV27; 9 positions agree with TRBD2. CDR3 size: 17 residues. V lost 4 bases to trimming and J lost 2 bases; unmatched junction nucleotides: 10. Germline CDR1 is MNHEY and CDR2 is SMNVEV (reference sequence).

This chain joins TRBV7-9 and TRBJ1-2; 9 nucleotides align to TRBD1. In germline, CDR1 is SEHNR, CDR2 FQNEAQ (reference sequence). The CDR3 contains 13 residues. V trimming: 5 bases; J trimming: 5 bases; junction bases outside the gene matches: 3. The CDR3 DNA reads TGTGCCAGCAGCCCCGGGACAGGGTATGGCTACACCTTC. The encoded protein is CASSPGTGYGYTF.

J is TRBJ2-7 and V is TRBV7-2, with 9 bases lining up with TRBD2. The CDR3 covers 15 residues. The germline gives CDR1 SGHTA, CDR2 FQGNSA. Germline trimming cut 5 bases from V and 5 bases from J; bases unmatched to any gene: 10. The CDR3 DNA reads as TGTGCCAGCAGCCGGGAAGCGGGAGGAGGGAACGAGCAGTACTTC. Translation: CASSREAGGGNEQYF.

J is TRBJ1-2 and V is TRBV19, with 11 bases that match TRBD1. Unmatched junction bases numbered 9, after V lost 6 bases and J lost 6 bases. The CDR3 is 15 residues long. The germline V gene encodes CDR1 LNHDA and CDR2 SQIVND (reference sequence). In DNA, the CDR3 is TGTGCCAGTAGGATGTCCGGGACAGGGGGACATGGCTACACCTTC. It translates to CASRMSGTGGHGYTF.

This clone was counted once. The chain has TRBV11-2 and TRBJ2-4; D perhaps matches TRBD2 (6 bases). Germline loops: CDR1 SGHAT, CDR2 FQNNGV. The CDR3 contains 18 residues. V dropped 5 bases and J dropped 0 bases, with 20 bases sitting between them. The CDR3 nucleotides are TGTGCCAGCAGCACGGGACCAAAAAAGGGACTAGCCAAAAACATTCAGTACTTC. This gives the protein CASSTGPKKGLAKNIQYF.

This sequence joins TRBV2 and TRBJ2-7; 7 bases are shared with TRBD2. The V gene's germline CDR1 is SNHLY and CDR2 FYNNEI. Trimming at V came to 6 bases and at J to 5 bases, leaving 10 bases not matched to a gene. This CDR3 is 14 amino acids long. CDR3 nucleotide sequence: TGTGCCAGCAGCAGAGGACTAGATCCCCACGAGCAGTACTTC. Protein: CASSRGLDPHEQYF.

The chain is built from TRBV5-1 and TRBJ2-3; the match to TRBD2 covers 8 bases. Germline trimming cut 4 bases from V and 13 bases from J; bases unmatched to any gene: 17. CDR1 is SGHRS, CDR2 YFSETQ, per germline. The CDR3 is made up of 15 amino acids. In DNA, the CDR3 is TGCGCCAGCAGCCCCGGACCCCGGGAGGGCCTTTCAGAGTATTTT. It is translated as CASSPGPREGLSEYF. The full variable domain, with the rest looked up from reference TRBV5-1 and TRBJ2-3, is KAGVTQTPRYLIKTRGQQVTLSCSPISGHRSVSWYQQTPGQGLQFLFEYFSETQRNKGNFPGRFSGRQFSNSRSEMNVSTLELGDSALYLCASSPGPREGLSEYFGPGTRLTVL.

The chain is built from TRBV19 and TRBJ1-5, with 7 positions matching TRBD1. The CDR3 spans 14 residues. Germline lookup yields CDR1 LNHDA and CDR2 SQIVND (reference sequence). Germline trimming cut 5 bases from V and 2 bases from J; bases unmatched to any gene: 3. This CDR3 reads CASSSDRGNQPQHF. Here the CDR3 DNA reads TGTGCCAGTAGTTCAGACAGGGGCAATCAGCCCCAGCATTTT. The whole variable domain, remainder taken from reference TRBV19 and TRBJ1-5, is DGGITQSPKYLFRKEGQNVTLSCEQNLNHDAMYWYRQDPGQGLRLIYYSQIVNDFQKGDIAEGYSVSREKKESFPLTVTSAQKNPTAFYLCASSSDRGNQPQHFGDGTRLSIL.

The J gene is TRBJ1-1, the V gene TRBV20-1; D unresolved. The germline V gene has CDR1 DFQATT and CDR2 SNEGSKA (reference sequence). The CDR3 has 11 amino acids. Trimming stripped 4 bases from V and 1 base from J, with 4 bases between. CDR3 in DNA: TGCAGTGCTACAGGGAACACTGAAGCTTTCTTT. Translated, it gives CSATGNTEAFF.

The J gene is TRBJ2-5, the V gene TRBV18, with 14 bases aligning to TRBD2. V gave up 3 bases and J gave up 5 bases; unmatched junction bases: 5. This CDR3 has 16 amino acids. From germline, CDR1 is KGHSH and CDR2 LQKENI. The CDR3 DNA follows: TGTGCCAGCTCACCCCCGGGACTAGCGGGAGTGGAGACCCAGTACTTC. Translation gives CASSPPGLAGVETQYF.

The CDR3 DNA sequence: TGTGCCAGCACGAGGGGAGGGAATCAGCCCCAGCATTTT. Residues: CASTRGGNQPQHF. V usage is TRBV6-1 and J usage is TRBJ1-5; D is possibly TRBD1 (5 bases). Germline V gene lookup returns CDR1 MNHNS and CDR2 SASEGT. V was shortened by 7 bases and J by 4 bases, with 11 bases between the two germline ends. The CDR3 sequence is 13 residues long.

The chain uses TRBV5-1 and TRBJ2-6; 8 nucleotides agree with TRBD1. The CDR3 runs 17 residues. From germline, CDR1 is SGHRS and CDR2 YFSETQ. V lost 4 bases, J lost 0 bases, and 6 bases stayed unmatched. CDR3 sequence reads: CASSLGTGRSGANVLTF. The CDR3, as DNA: TGCGCCAGCAGCCTCGGGACAGGCCGCTCTGGGGCCAACGTCCTGACTTTC.